One sample yielded the 22 T cell receptor beta chains listed below, sequenced in a study of blood T cells in healthy people across ages (dated by TCRdb to about 2015). Library construction relied on 5' RACE. The sample was run on an Illumina HiSeq 2500. A second PCR of about 7 to 12 cycles was run with a J-beta primer mix and a sample-barcoded 5' primer. In-frame beta chains were kept once TCRdb had trimmed the public reads at Q25 with fastp and called clones with MiXCR. Records with the same CDR3 protein are collapsed into one entry carrying the most frequent genes and DNA. Counted in this sample were roughly 800,000 distinct CDR3 sequences; about three fifths of them appeared once. The ten largest make up 20% to 25% of the sample. Sequencing used blood. The source is a man aged 30-40 years in good health.

This clonotype was picked up a small number of times. This sequence joins TRBV7-9 and TRBJ2-7; 9 bases fit TRBD2. This CDR3 has 14 residues. Trimming cost V 2 bases and J 3 bases; bases outside gene matches: 2. Germline V gene sequence: CDR1 SEHNR, CDR2 FQNEAQ (reference sequence). The CDR3 DNA reads as TGTGCCAGCAGCTTAACGCGGGAGGGCTACGAGCAGTACTTC. Protein: CASSLTREGYEQYF.

This chain's CDR3 is CASRRTSGMQEQYF. CDR3 coding DNA: TGTGCCAGCAGGAGGACTAGCGGGATGCAGGAGCAGTACTTC. V usage is TRBV27 and J usage is TRBJ2-5; TRBD2 agrees at 12 bases. V shed 6 bases, J shed 11 bases, and the junction held 10 bases outside the gene matches. The CDR3 is 14 amino acids. The V gene's germline CDR1 is MNHEY and CDR2 SMNVEV (reference sequence).

Points on this clonotype: Compared with germline, one end of the junction differs, possibly owing to a read error. The chain is built from TRBV13 and TRBJ2-7, with 8 bases aligning to TRBD1. CDR1 is PRHDT, CDR2 FYEKMQ, per germline (reference sequence). The CDR3 is made up of 14 amino acids. The CDR3, as DNA: TGTACCAGCTCTCCAGGACAGGGATTCTACGAGCAGTACTTC. Its protein product is CTSSPGQGFYEQYF.

The chain links TRBV20-1 to TRBJ2-7; D might be TRBD2 (6 bases). V lost 6 bases to trimming and J lost 2 bases, with 14 bases between them. Germline lookup yields CDR1 DFQATT and CDR2 SNEGSKA (reference sequence). The CDR3 runs to 13 residues. DNA of the CDR3: TGCAGTGCCCTTACGGGGGAGGCCTACGAGCAGTACTTC. This encodes CSALTGEAYEQYF.

The chain employs TRBV11-1 and TRBJ2-7; a possible D gene is TRBD1 (6 bases). This CDR3 is built from 13 residues. Between the trimmed V and J ends, which lost 4 bases and 4 bases, there was a span of 11 bases. Germline V CDR1 and CDR2: SGHAT, FQDESV (reference sequence). The CDR3 loop reads CASSSGHLYEQYF. The DNA of the CDR3 is TGTGCCAGCAGCTCGGGACATCTGTACGAGCAGTACTTC.

The genes are TRBV4-3 and TRBJ2-5; D is perhaps TRBD2 (7 bases). The J call is in doubt because the DNA end fits TRBJ2-7 better. The CDR3 spans 15 residues. The germline gives CDR1 LGHNA, CDR2 YSLEER. The CDR3 loop reads CASSQVRGGIYEQYF. The CDR3 DNA follows: TGCGCCAGCAGCCAAGTAAGGGGGGGAATATACGAGCAGTACTTC.

The chain joins TRBV3-1 to TRBJ1-2; 9 bases line up with TRBD1. With 4 bases clipped from V and 7 bases from J, the junction kept 13 bases outside the gene matches. From germline, CDR1 is LGHDT and CDR2 YNNKEL (reference sequence). The CDR3 spans 16 residues. The CDR3 DNA reads as TGTGCCAGCAGCCCAACTTGGGGACAGGGTCTTGGTGGCTACACCTTC. Protein sequence: CASSPTWGQGLGGYTF.

This clonotype occurred once. The V and J genes are TRBV20-1 and TRBJ2-7, with TRBD1 identical over 8 bases. CDR3 size: 13 residues. V gave up 6 bases and J gave up 4 bases; unmatched junction bases: 8. Germline CDR1 and CDR2: DFQATT and SNEGSKA (reference sequence). CDR3 sequence: CSAYWTGSYEQYF. The CDR3 DNA is TGCAGTGCCTACTGGACAGGGTCATACGAGCAGTACTTC.

The chain carries TRBV7-2 and TRBJ2-5; TRBD2 agrees at 7 bases. The V gene's germline CDR1 is SGHTA and CDR2 FQGNSA. The CDR3 runs 15 residues. V lost 3 bases to trimming and J lost 3 bases; unmatched junction nucleotides: 7. CDR3 sequence (DNA): TGTGCCAGCAGCTTGTATTGGACTAGGAAAGAGACCCAGTACTTC. Translation gives CASSLYWTRKETQYF.

The chain carries TRBV6-7 and TRBJ2-7; tentatively, D is TRBD1 or TRBD2 (5 bases each). The J call may be incorrect, as the DNA end agrees better with TRBJ2-5. TRBV6-7 is filed as an ORF, its function uncertain. This CDR3 region has 12 residues. The CDR3 loop is CASKTGRETQYF. CDR3 bases: TGTGCCAGCAAGACGGGACGAGAGACCCAGTACTTC.

The count of this clonotype is one. The chain carries TRBV7-2 and TRBJ2-7; D unclear. The germline gives CDR1 SGHTA, CDR2 FQGNSA. There are 12 residues in the CDR3. V was shortened by 8 bases and J by 2 bases, with 10 bases between the two germline ends. The CDR3 sequence: CASGPRAYEQYF. In DNA, the CDR3 is TGTGCCAGCGGGCCCCGGGCCTACGAGCAGTACTTC.

A single count supports this clonotype. This sequence joins TRBV20-1 and TRBJ1-1; no firm D call. The CDR3 loop spans 14 amino acids. Trimming stripped 4 bases from V and 1 base from J, with 13 bases between. CDR1 DFQATT and CDR2 SNEGSKA come from the germline V gene (reference sequence). In DNA, the CDR3 is TGCAGTGCTACGGCCGGCCCTCAGAACACTGAAGCTTTCTTT. As protein: CSATAGPQNTEAFF.

This clonotype was observed a few times. The V call is TRBV12-3 or TRBV12-4, the J call TRBJ2-3; D possibly corresponds to TRBD1 (6 bases). The V end was cut by 10 bases, the J end by 4 bases, with 15 bases between. The CDR3 totals 13 residues. The CDR3 reads CATEGVPSDTQYF. CDR3 bases: TGTGCCACCGAGGGGGTCCCATCAGATACGCAGTATTTT.

This chain joins TRBV21-1 and TRBJ2-4; the D call TRBD1 from the table was never checked on the DNA. The DNA end lines up better with TRBJ2-7; the J call may be wrong. TRBV21-1 is a recognized pseudogene. The CDR3 is 15 residues long. The CDR3 DNA sequence: TGTGCCAGCAGCAGAGGTGACAGGGGACCCTACGAGCAGTACTTC. It translates to CASSRGDRGPYEQYF.

This chain links TRBV7-2 with TRBJ2-7; D gene ambiguous. CDR1 and CDR2 from the germline V gene are SGHTA and FQGNSA. This CDR3 spans 16 amino acids. The V end lost 6 bases, the J end lost 5 bases, and 23 bases lay between the germline ends. The CDR3 loop is CASSYGWGRPQDEQYF. In DNA form, the CDR3 reads TGTGCCAGCAGTTACGGGTGGGGTAGACCTCAAGACGAGCAGTACTTC.

In this sample, this clonotype turned up a few times. This chain connects TRBV18 to TRBJ1-4; 7 positions agree with TRBD1. CDR1 is KGHSH, CDR2 LQKENI, per germline. Trimming took 5 bases from V and 5 from J; bases not matched to a gene: 8. This CDR3 contains 15 residues. CDR3 nucleotides: TGTGCCAGCTCATCGCGGGACAGAACAAATGAAAAACTGTTTTTT. Amino acid sequence: CASSSRDRTNEKLFF.

V and J are TRBV20-1 and TRBJ2-5, with D possibly called TRBD1 or TRBD2 (5 bases each). The CDR3 is 12 residues long. Germline V gives CDR1 DFQATT, CDR2 SNEGSKA (reference sequence). V lost 5 bases, J lost 11 bases, and 18 bases lay in between. The CDR3 here is CSARQSLGEQYF. CDR3 nucleotides: TGCAGTGCTCGACAGTCCCTGGGGGAGCAGTACTTC.

This clonotype was observed a few times. This rearrangement joins TRBV28 to TRBJ2-7; 7 bases are shared with TRBD1. J gave up 2 bases and V 7 bases, and 11 bases lay outside the gene matches. Germline CDR1 is MDHEN and CDR2 is SYDVKM. The CDR3 is 15 amino acids. CDR3: CASTIPRGQTYEQYF. CDR3 DNA sequence: TGTGCCAGCACTATACCCAGGGGACAGACCTACGAGCAGTACTTC. Combining the CDR3 with reference TRBV28 and TRBJ2-7 gives the whole variable domain DVKVTQSSRYLVKRTGEKVFLECVQDMDHENMFWYRQDPGLGLRLIYFSYDVKMKEKGDIPEGYSVSREKKERFSLILESASTNQTSMYLCASTIPRGQTYEQYFGPGTRLTVT.

The chain is built from TRBV6-6 and TRBJ1-2; TRBD1 matches at 7 bases. This CDR3 region has 14 residues. CDR1 MNHNY and CDR2 SVGAGI come from the germline V gene (reference sequence). Trimming at V came to 6 bases and at J to 2 bases, leaving 6 bases not matched to a gene. The chain's CDR3 is CASRPGQSNYGYTF. The CDR3 nucleotides are TGTGCCAGCAGGCCGGGACAGTCGAACTATGGCTACACCTTC.

V is TRBV7-2 and J is TRBJ2-7; 8 bases agree with TRBD1. Germline CDR1 reads SGHTA; CDR2 reads FQGNSA. This CDR3 contains 17 residues. V lost 1 base, J lost 4 bases, and 12 bases stayed unmatched. CDR3 residues: CASSLEGWTGKPYEQYF. In DNA, the CDR3 is TGTGCCAGCAGCTTAGAGGGGTGGACAGGGAAGCCGTACGAGCAGTACTTC.

As to this clonotype: The germline gene is not matched at one end of the junction; a read error may be the cause. The chain recombines TRBV9 with TRBJ2-3; perhaps TRBD2 as D (6 bases). The CDR3 runs to 14 residues. Germline V lookup: CDR1 SGDLS, CDR2 YYNGEE. The CDR3 coding sequence is TGTGCCAGCAGCGTGAGGAGGGCATCAGATACACAGTATTTT. As protein: CASSVRRASDTQYF. The full variable domain, in which reference TRBV9 and TRBJ2-3 provide the parts outside the CDR3, is DSGVTQTPKHLITATGQRVTLRCSPRSGDLSVYWYQQSLDQGLQFLIQYYNGEERAKGNILERFSAQQFPDLHSELNLSSLELGDSALYFCASSVRRASDTQYFGPGTRLTVL.

This clonotype was found a few times. V and J are TRBV4-3 and TRBJ2-1, with a possible D match to TRBD2 (6 bases). V lost 3 bases to trimming and J lost 6 bases, with 12 bases between them. CDR1 is LGHNA and CDR2 is YSLEER in the germline V gene. The CDR3 length is 14 residues. This CDR3 is CASSQGDSPNEQFF. DNA for the CDR3: TGCGCCAGCAGCCAGGGGGACTCCCCCAATGAGCAGTTCTTC.